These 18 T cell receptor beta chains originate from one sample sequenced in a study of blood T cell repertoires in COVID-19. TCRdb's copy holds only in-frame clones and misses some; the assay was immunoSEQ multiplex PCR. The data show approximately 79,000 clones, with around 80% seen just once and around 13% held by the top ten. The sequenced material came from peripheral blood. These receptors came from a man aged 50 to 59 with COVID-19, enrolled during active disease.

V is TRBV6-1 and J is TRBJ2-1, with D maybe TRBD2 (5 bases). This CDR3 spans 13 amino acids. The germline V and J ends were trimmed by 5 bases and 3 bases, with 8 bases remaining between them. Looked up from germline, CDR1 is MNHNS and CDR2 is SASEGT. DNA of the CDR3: TGTGCCAGCAGTCCCGGACTCTACAATGAGCAGTTCTTC. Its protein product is CASSPGLYNEQFF.

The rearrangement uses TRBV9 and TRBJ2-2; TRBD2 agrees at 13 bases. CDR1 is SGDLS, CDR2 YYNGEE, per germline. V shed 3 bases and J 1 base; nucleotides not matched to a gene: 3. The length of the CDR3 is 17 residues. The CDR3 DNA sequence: TGTGCCAGCAGCGGGGGGACTAGCGGGGTGAACACCGGGGAGCTGTTTTTT. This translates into CASSGGTSGVNTGELFF.

The CDR3 sequence is CAWVLAGSTDTQYF. The CDR3 coding sequence is TGTGCCTGGGTACTAGCGGGGAGCACAGATACGCAGTATTTT. V and J are TRBV30 and TRBJ2-3; 10 nucleotides agree with TRBD2. This CDR3 spans 14 amino acids. Germline V lookup: CDR1 GTSNPN, CDR2 SVGIG (reference sequence). Trimming at V came to 5 bases and at J to 0 bases, leaving 2 bases not matched to a gene.

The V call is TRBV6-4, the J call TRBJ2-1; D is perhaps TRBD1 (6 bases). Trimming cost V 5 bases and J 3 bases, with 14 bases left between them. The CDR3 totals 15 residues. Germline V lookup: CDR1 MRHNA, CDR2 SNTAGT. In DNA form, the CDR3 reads TGTGCCAGCAGTACACAGGGTGACGGCTACAATGAGCAGTTCTTC. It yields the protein CASSTQGDGYNEQFF.

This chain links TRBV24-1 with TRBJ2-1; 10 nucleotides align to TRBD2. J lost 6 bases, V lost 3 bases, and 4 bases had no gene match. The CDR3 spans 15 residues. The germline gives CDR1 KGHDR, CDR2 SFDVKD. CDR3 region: CATSDLSGRANEQFF. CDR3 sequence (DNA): TGTGCCACCAGTGATCTAAGCGGGAGGGCCAATGAGCAGTTCTTC.

This CDR3 is CASSGIGDRGNYGYTF. In DNA form, the CDR3 reads TGTGCCAGCAGTGGGATCGGGGACAGGGGGAACTATGGCTACACCTTC. The V and J genes are TRBV28 and TRBJ1-2; 11 bases fit TRBD1. V was pared by 5 bases and J by 2 bases, with 7 bases of the junction left unmatched. This CDR3 has 16 residues. The germline gives CDR1 MDHEN, CDR2 SYDVKM.

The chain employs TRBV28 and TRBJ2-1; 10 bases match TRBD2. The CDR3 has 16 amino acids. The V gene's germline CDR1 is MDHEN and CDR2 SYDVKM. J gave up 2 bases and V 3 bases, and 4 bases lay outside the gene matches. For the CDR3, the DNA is TGTGCCAGCAGTTTTCCGGGACTAGCGACCTACAATGAGCAGTTCTTC. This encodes CASSFPGLATYNEQFF.

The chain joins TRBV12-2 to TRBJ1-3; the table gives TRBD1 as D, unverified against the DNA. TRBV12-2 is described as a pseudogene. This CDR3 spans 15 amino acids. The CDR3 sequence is CASRETGLSGNTIYF. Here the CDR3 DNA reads TGTGCAAGTCGAGAAACAGGTCTCTCTGGAAACACCATATATTTT.

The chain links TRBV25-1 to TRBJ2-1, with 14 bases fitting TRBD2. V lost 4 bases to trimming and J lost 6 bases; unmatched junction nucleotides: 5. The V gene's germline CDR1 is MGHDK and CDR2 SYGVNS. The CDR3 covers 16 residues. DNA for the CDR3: TGTGCCAGCAGTGCGGGACTAGCGGGAGTAGGCAATGAGCAGTTCTTC. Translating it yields CASSAGLAGVGNEQFF.

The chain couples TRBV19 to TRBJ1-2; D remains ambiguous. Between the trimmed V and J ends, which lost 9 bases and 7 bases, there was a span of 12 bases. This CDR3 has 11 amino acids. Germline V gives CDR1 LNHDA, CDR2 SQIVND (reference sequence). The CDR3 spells CASRRWVGYTF. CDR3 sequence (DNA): TGTGCCAGCCGGAGGTGGGTTGGCTACACCTTC.

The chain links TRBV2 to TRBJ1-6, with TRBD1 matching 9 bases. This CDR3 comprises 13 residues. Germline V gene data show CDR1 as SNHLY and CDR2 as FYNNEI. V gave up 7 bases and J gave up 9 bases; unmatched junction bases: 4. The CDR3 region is CASNRDRVSPLHF. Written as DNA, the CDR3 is TGTGCCAGCAATCGGGACAGGGTTTCACCCCTCCACTTT.

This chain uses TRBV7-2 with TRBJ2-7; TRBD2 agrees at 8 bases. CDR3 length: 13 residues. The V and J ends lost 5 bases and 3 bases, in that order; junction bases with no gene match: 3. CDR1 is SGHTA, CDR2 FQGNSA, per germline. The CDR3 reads CASSMSGSYEQYF. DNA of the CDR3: TGTGCCAGCAGCATGAGCGGGAGCTACGAGCAGTACTTC.

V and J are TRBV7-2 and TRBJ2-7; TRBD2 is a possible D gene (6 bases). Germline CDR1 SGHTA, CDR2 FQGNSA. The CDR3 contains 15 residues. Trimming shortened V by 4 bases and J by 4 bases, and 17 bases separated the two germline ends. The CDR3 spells CASSSGTPVGYEQYF. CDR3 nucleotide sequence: TGTGCCAGCAGCTCGGGGACTCCCGTGGGATACGAGCAGTACTTC. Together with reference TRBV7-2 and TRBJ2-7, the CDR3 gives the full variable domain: GAGVSQSPSNKVTEKGKDVELRCDPISGHTALYWYRQSLGQGLEFLIYFQGNSAPDKSGLPSDRFSAERTGGSVSTLTIQRTQQEDSAVYLCASSSGTPVGYEQYFGPGTRLTVT.

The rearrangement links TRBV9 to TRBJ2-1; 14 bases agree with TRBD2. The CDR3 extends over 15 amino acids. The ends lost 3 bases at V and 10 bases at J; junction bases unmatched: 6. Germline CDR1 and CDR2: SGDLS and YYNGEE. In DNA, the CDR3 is TGTGCCAGCAGCGCAGGGACTAGCGGGAGATTCGAGCAGTTCTTC. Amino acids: CASSAGTSGRFEQFF.

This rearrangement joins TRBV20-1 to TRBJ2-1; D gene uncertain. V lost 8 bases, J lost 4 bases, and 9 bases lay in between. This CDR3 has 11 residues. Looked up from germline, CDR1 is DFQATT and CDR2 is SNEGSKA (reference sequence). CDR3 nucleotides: TGCAGTAGAGACACGTACAATGAGCAGTTCTTC. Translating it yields CSRDTYNEQFF.

The CDR3: CASRYGGAGPQHF. The DNA of the CDR3 is TGTGCCAGCAGATACGGCGGGGCAGGACCCCAGCATTTT. This chain uses TRBV7-8 with TRBJ1-5; D might be TRBD1 (5 bases). V was cut by 6 bases and J by 10 bases, with 16 bases left in between. Germline assignment: CDR1 SGHVS and CDR2 FQNEAQ. The CDR3 spans 13 residues.

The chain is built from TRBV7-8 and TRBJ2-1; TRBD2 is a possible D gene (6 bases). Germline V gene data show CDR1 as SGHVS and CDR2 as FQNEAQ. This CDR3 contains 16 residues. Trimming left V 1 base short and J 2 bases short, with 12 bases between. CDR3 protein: CASSLVSWTTYNEQFF. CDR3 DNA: TGTGCCAGCAGCTTAGTTTCGTGGACTACCTACAATGAGCAGTTCTTC.

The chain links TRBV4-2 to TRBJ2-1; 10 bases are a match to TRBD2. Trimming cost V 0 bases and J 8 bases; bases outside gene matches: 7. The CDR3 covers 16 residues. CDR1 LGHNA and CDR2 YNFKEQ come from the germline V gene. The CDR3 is CASSQDAASGSDEQFF. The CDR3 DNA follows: TGTGCCAGCAGCCAAGATGCGGCTAGCGGGAGCGATGAGCAGTTCTTC.